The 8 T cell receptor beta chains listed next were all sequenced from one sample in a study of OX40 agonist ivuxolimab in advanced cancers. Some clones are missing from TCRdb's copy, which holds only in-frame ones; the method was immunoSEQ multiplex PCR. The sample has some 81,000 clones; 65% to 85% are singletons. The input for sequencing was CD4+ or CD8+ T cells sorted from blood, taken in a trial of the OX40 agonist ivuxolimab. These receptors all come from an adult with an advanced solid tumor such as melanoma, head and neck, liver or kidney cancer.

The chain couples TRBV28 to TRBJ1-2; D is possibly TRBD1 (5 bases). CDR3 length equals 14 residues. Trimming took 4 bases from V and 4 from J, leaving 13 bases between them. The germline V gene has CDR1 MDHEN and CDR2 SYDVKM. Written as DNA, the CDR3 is TGTGCCAGCAGTTCCCCAGGTCAGGGCTATGGCTACACCTTC. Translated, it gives CASSSPGQGYGYTF.

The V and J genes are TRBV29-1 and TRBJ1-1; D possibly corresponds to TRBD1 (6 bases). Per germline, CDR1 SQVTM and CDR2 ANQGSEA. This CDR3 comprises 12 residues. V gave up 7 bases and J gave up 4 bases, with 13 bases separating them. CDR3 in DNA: TGCAGCGGGGGACATTTGACCACTGAAGCTTTCTTT. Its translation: CSGGHLTTEAFF.

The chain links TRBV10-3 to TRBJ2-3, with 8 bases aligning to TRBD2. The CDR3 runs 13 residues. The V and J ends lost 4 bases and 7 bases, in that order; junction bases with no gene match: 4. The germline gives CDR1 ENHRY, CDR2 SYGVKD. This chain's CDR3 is CAISGLAGNTQYF. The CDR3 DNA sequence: TGTGCCATCAGTGGATTAGCGGGGAATACGCAGTATTTT.

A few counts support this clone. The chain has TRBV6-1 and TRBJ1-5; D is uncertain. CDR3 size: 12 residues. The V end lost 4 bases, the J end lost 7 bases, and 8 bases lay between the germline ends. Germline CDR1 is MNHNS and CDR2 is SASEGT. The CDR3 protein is CASSASGQPQHF. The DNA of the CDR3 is TGTGCCAGCAGTGCATCAGGACAGCCCCAGCATTTT.

CDR3 sequence reads: CASSHSSGQSNQPQHF. In DNA form, the CDR3 reads TGTGCCAGCAGCCATTCGTCGGGACAGAGCAATCAGCCCCAGCATTTT. The V and J genes are TRBV4-2 and TRBJ1-5, with 7 bases lining up with TRBD1. Per germline, CDR1 LGHNA and CDR2 YNFKEQ. V gave up 3 bases and J gave up 1 base; unmatched junction bases: 6. The CDR3 has 16 amino acids.

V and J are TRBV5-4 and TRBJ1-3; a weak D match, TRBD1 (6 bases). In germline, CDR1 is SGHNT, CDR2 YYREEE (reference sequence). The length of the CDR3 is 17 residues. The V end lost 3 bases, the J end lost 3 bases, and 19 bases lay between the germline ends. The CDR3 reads CASSSQRGGALGNTIYF. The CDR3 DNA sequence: TGTGCCAGCAGCTCCCAACGGGGGGGGGCGCTTGGAAACACCATATATTTT. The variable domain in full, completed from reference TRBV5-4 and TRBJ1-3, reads ETGVTQSPTHLIKTRGQQVTLRCSSQSGHNTVSWYQQALGQGPQFIFQYYREEENGRGNFPPRFSGLQFPNYSSELNVNALELDDSALYLCASSSQRGGALGNTIYFGEGSWLTVV.

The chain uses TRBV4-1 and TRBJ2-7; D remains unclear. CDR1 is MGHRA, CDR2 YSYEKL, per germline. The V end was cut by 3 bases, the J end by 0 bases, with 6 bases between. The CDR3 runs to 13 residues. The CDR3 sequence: CASSQWVSYEQYF. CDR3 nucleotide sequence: TGCGCCAGCAGCCAGTGGGTCTCCTACGAGCAGTACTTC.

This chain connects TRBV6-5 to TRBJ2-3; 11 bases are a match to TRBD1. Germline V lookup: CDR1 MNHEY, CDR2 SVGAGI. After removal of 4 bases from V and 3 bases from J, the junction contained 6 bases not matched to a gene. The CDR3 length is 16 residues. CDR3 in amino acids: CASSSGQGERTDTQYF. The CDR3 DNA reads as TGTGCCAGCAGTTCGGGACAGGGGGAAAGAACAGATACGCAGTATTTT.